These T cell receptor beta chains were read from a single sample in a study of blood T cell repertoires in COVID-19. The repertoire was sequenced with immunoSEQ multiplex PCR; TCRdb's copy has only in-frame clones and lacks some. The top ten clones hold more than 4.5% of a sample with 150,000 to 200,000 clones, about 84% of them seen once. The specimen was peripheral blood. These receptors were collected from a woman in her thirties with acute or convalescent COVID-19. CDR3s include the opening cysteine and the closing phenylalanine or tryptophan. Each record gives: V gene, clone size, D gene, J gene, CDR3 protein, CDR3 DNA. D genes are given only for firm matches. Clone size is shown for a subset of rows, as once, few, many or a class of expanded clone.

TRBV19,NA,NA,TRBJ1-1,CASSIDPILNTEAFF,TGTGCCAGTAGTATAGACCCTATCCTGAACACTGAAGCTTTCTTT
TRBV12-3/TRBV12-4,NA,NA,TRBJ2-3,CASSLEGDTQYF,TGTGCCAGCAGTTTGGAGGGAGATACGCAGTATTTT
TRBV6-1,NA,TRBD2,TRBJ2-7,CASSEASTSGGTKQYF,TGTGCCAGCAGTGAAGCATCGACTAGCGGGGGCACCAAGCAGTACTTC
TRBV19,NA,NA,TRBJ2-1,CASSKGRNSYNEQFF,TGTGCCAGTAGTAAGGGGCGGAACTCCTACAATGAGCAGTTCTTC
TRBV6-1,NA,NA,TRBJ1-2,CASSEARGRGYGYTF,TGTGCCAGCAGTGAAGCCCGGGGCAGGGGCTATGGCTACACCTTC
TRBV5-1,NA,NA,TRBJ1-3,CASSPGESGNTIYF,TGCGCCAGCAGCCCAGGGGAATCTGGAAACACCATATATTTT
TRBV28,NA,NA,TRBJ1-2,CASSSGGYYGYTF,TGTGCCAGCAGTTCAGGCGGGTACTATGGCTACACCTTC
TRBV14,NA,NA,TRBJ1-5,CASSQDTGPSNQPQHF,TGTGCCAGCAGCCAAGATACAGGGCCTAGCAATCAGCCCCAGCATTTT
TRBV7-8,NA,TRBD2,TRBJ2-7,CASSQGLALYF,TGTGCCAGCAGCCAGGGACTAGCCCTGTACTTC
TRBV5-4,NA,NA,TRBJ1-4,CASSLGPGANEKLFF,TGTGCCAGCAGCTTGGGGCCAGGGGCTAATGAAAAACTGTTTTTT
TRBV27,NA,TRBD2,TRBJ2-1,CASSLGLAGASYNEQFF,TGTGCCAGCAGTTTAGGCCTAGCGGGGGCCTCCTACAATGAGCAGTTCTTC
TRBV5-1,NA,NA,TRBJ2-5,CASSPYLQETQYF,TGCGCCAGCAGCCCTTACCTACAAGAGACCCAGTACTTC
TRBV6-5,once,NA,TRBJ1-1,CASTYGQTANTEAFF,TGTGCCAGCACCTACGGACAAACAGCGAACACTGAAGCTTTCTTT
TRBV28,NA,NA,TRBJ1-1,CASKTRGPTEAFF,TGTGCCAGCAAAACGCGGGGACCCACTGAAGCTTTCTTT
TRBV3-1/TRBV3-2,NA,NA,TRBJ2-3,CASSQDRGDTQYF,TGTGCCAGCAGCCAAGATCGGGGAGATACGCAGTATTTT
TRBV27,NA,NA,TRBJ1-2,CASSLTGMEGYTF,TGTGCCAGCAGTTTAACAGGGATGGAGGGCTACACCTTC
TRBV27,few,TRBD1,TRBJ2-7,CASSLRSTGTYEQYF,TGTGCCAGCAGTTTACGTTCGACAGGGACCTACGAGCAGTACTTC
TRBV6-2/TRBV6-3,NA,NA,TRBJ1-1,CASSYSSVEPEAFF,TGTGCCAGCAGTTACTCTTCGGTGGAGCCTGAAGCTTTCTTT
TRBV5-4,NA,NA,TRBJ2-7,CASSLDGGAISYEQYF,TGTGCCAGCAGCTTGGATGGAGGGGCGATCTCCTACGAGCAGTACTTC
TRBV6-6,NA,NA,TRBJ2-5,CASSYSSVRETQYF,TGTGCCAGCAGTTACTCGTCAGTGAGGGAGACCCAGTACTTC
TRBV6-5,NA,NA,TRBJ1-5,CASRADSDNQPQHF,TGTGCCAGCAGGGCGGACAGTGACAATCAGCCCCAGCATTTT
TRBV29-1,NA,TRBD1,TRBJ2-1,CSVGQGHEQFF,TGCAGCGTTGGACAGGGGCATGAGCAGTTCTTC